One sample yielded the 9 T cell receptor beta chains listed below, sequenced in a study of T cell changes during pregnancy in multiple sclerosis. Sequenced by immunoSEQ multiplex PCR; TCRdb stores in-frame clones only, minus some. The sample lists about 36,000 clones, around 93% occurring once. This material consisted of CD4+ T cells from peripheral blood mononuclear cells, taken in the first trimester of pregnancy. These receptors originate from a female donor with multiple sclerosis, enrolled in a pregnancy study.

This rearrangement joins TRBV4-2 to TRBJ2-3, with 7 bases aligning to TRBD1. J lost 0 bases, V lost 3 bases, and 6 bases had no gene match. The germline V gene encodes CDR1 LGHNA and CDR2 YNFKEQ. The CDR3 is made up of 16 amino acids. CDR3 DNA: TGTGCCAGCAGCCAGATGGCGGACAGGAGCACAGATACGCAGTATTTT. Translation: CASSQMADRSTDTQYF.

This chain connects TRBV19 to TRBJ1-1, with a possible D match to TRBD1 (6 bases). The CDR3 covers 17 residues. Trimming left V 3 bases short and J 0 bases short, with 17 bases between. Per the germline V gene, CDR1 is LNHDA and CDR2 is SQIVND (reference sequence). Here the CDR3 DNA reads TGTGCCAGTAGTATTTTATCCCCAACAGGGATGAACACTGAAGCTTTCTTT. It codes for CASSILSPTGMNTEAFF.

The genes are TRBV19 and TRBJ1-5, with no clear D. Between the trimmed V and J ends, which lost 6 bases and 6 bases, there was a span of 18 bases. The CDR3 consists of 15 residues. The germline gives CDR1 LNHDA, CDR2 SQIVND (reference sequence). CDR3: CASSLGGSLAQPQHF. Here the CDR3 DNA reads TGTGCCAGTAGCCTCGGAGGCTCGCTTGCTCAGCCCCAGCATTTT.

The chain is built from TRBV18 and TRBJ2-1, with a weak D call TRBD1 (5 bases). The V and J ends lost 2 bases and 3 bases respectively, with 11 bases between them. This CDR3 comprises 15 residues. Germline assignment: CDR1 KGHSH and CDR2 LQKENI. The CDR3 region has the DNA TGTGCCAGCTCACCAGAAGACAGTATCTACAATGAGCAGTTCTTC. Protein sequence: CASSPEDSIYNEQFF. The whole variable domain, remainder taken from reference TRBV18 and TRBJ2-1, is NAGVMQNPRHLVRRRGQEARLRCSPMKGHSHVYWYRQLPEEGLKFMVYLQKENIIDESGMPKERFSAEFPKEGPSILRIQQVVRGDSAAYFCASSPEDSIYNEQFFGPGTRLTVL.

CDR3 DNA: TGTGCCAGCAGTGTTAACGGGAATCAGCCCCAGCATTTT. It yields the protein CASSVNGNQPQHF. V and J are TRBV6-5 and TRBJ1-5; D is undetermined. Trimming removed 5 bases from V and 4 bases from J, with 9 bases in between. The CDR3 length is 13 residues. The germline V gene has CDR1 MNHEY and CDR2 SVGAGI.

This chain's CDR3 is CASSFPVRTEAFF. Written as DNA, the CDR3 is TGTGCCAGCAGCTTCCCGGTTCGGACTGAAGCTTTCTTT. The chain couples TRBV7-9 to TRBJ1-1; the D is unclear. V dropped 3 bases and J dropped 5 bases, with 10 bases sitting between them. Germline V gives CDR1 SEHNR, CDR2 FQNEAQ (reference sequence). The CDR3 length is 13 residues. Full variable domain (rest looked up from reference TRBV7-9 and TRBJ1-1): DTGVSQNPRHKITKRGQNVTFRCDPISEHNRLYWYRQTLGQGPEFLTYFQNEAQLEKSRLLSDRFSAERPKGSFSTLEIQRTEQGDSAMYLCASSFPVRTEAFFGQGTRLTVV.

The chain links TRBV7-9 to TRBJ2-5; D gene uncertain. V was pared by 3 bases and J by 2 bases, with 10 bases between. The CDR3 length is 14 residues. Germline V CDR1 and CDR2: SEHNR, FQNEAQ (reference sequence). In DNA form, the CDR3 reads TGTGCCAGCAGCTTCCCGCGGCGACAAGAGACCCAGTACTTC. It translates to CASSFPRRQETQYF.

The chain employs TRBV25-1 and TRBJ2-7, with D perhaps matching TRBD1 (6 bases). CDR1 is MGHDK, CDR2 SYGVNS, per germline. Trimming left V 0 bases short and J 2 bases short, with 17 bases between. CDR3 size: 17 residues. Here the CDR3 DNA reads TGTGCCAGCAGTGAATACGCTGGGGGCAGGGTCGCCTACGAGCAGTACTTC. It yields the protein CASSEYAGGRVAYEQYF.

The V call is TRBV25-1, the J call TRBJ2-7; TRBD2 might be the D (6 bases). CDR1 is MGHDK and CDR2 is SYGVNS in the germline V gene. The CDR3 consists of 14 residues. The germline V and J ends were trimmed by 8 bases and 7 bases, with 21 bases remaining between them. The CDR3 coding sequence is TGTGCCAGCCGGCAGGGAGGCCCCGAGGGGGAGCAGTACTTC. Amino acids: CASRQGGPEGEQYF.